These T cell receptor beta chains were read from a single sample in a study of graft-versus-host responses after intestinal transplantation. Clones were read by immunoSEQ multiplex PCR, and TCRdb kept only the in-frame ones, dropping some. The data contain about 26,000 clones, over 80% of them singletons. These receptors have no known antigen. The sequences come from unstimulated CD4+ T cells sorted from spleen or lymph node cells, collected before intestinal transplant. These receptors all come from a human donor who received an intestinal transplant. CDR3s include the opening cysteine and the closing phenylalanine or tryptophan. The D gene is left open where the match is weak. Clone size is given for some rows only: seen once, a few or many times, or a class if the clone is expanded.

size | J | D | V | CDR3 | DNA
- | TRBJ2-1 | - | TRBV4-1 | CASSQDTRDSDNEQFF | TGCGCCAGCAGCCAAGATACCCGGGACTCAGACAATGAGCAGTTCTTC
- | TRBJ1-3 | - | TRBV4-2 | CASSNLQGMIGNTIYF | TGTGCCAGCAGCAACTTACAGGGAATGATTGGAAACACCATATATTTT
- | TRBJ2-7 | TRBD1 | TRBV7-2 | CASSLNRGPYEQYF | TGTGCCAGCAGCTTAAACAGGGGTCCATACGAGCAGTACTTC
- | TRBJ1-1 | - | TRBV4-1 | CASSQEFETEAFF | TGCGCCAGCAGCCAAGAATTCGAGACTGAAGCTTTCTTT
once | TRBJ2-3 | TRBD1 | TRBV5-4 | CASSLGSRQGDTQYF | TGTGCCAGCAGCCTGGGTAGCAGACAGGGTGATACGCAGTATTTT
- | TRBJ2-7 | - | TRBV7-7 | CASSFNYEQYF | TGTGCTAGCAGCTTCAATTACGAGCAGTACTTC
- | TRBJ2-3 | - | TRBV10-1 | CASSEFVADALKTDTQYF | TGCGCCAGCAGCGAATTCGTGGCGGATGCCCTTAAAACAGATACGCAGTATTTT
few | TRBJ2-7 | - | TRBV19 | CASGRGDPPYEQYF | TGTGCCTCCGGAAGGGGGGATCCCCCCTACGAGCAGTACTTC
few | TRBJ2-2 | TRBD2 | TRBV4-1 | CASSRRLAGVAGELFF | TGCGCCAGCAGCCGACGACTAGCGGGGGTCGCCGGGGAGCTGTTTTTT
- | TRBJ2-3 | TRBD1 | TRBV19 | CATARGLTDTQYF | TGTGCCACAGCCAGGGGGCTCACAGATACGCAGTATTTT
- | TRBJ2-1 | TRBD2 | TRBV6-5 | CASSPASGGLLEQFF | TGTGCCAGCAGCCCTGCTAGCGGGGGGCTCTTGGAGCAGTTCTTC
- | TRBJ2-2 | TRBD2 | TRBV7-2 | CASSRLAGPTGELFF | TGTGCCAGCAGTCGACTAGCGGGGCCCACCGGGGAGCTGTTTTTT
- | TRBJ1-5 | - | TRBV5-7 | CASSFRGGSNQPQHF | TGTGCCAGCAGCTTCAGGGGCGGCAGCAATCAGCCCCAGCATTTT
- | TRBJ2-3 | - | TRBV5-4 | CASSRDFPDTQYF | TGTGCCAGCAGCCGGGACTTTCCAGATACGCAGTATTTT
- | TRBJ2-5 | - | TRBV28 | CASRATFGGETQYF | TGTGCCAGCAGGGCGACCTTTGGGGGAGAGACCCAGTACTTC
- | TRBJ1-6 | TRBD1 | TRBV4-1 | CASSDRDSFFWPLHF | TGCGCCAGCAGCGACCGGGACAGCTTTTTTTGGCCCCTCCACTTT
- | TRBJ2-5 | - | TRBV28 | CASSPHQTQYF | TGTGCCAGCAGCCCGCACCAAACCCAGTACTTC
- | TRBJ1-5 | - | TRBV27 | CASSFNGQGAQHF | TGTGCCAGCAGTTTTAACGGCCAAGGAGCCCAGCATTTT
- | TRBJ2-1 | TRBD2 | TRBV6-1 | CASSGLAGIPFSNEQFF | TGTGCCAGCAGTGGGCTAGCGGGGATCCCATTTAGCAATGAGCAGTTCTTC
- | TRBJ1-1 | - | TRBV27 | CASSKGPLHALNPNTEAFF | TGTGCCAGCAGTAAGGGACCTCTACACGCCCTAAATCCGAACACTGAAGCTTTCTTT
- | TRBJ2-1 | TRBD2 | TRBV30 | CAWSVLSGSSYNEQFF | TGTGCCTGGAGTGTCCTCAGCGGGAGCTCCTACAATGAGCAGTTCTTC
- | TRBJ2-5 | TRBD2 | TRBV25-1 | CASSPGGQETQYF | TGTGCCAGCAGCCCGGGGGGGCAAGAGACCCAGTACTTC
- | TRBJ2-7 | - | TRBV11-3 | CASSLSAGSYEQYF | TGTGCCAGCAGCTTATCCGCTGGCAGCTACGAGCAGTACTTC
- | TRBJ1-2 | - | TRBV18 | CASSLPGYGYTF | TGTGCCAGCTCACTGCCAGGCTATGGCTACACCTTC
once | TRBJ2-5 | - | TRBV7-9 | CASSYSATGRETQYF | TGTGCCAGCAGCTACTCCGCGACAGGGAGGGAGACCCAGTACTTC
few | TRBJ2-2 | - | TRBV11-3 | CASSLGETGELFF | TGTGCCAGCAGCTTAGGGGAGACCGGGGAGCTGTTTTTT
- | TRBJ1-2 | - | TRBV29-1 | CSVEEMDATTPNYGYTF | TGCAGCGTTGAAGAAATGGACGCCACCACACCTAACTATGGCTACACCTTC
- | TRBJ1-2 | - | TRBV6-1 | CASSYSEGTGYTF | TGTGCCAGCAGTTATTCGGAGGGTACGGGCTACACCTTC
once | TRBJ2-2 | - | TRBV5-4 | CASSLQGYTGELFF | TGTGCCAGCAGCCTACAGGGTTACACCGGGGAGCTGTTTTTT
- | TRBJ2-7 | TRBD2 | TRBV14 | CASSLSGTRSYEQYF | TGTGCCAGCAGCCTGTCCGGGACTAGGTCCTACGAGCAGTACTTC
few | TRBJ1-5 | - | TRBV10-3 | CAISRGEEPQHF | TGTGCCATCAGCCGAGGGGAGGAGCCCCAGCATTTT
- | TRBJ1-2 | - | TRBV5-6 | CASSLGGVFNYGYTF | TGTGCCAGCAGCTTGGGAGGGGTTTTTAACTATGGCTACACCTTC
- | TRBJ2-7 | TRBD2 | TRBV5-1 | CASSPGPSGFYEQYF | TGCGCCAGCAGCCCTGGCCCTAGCGGTTTCTACGAGCAGTACTTC
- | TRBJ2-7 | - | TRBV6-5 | CASSYRGYEQYF | TGTGCCAGCAGTTACAGGGGCTACGAGCAGTACTTC
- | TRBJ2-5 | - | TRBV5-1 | CASSAERTQYF | TGCGCCAGCAGCGCCGAGAGGACCCAGTACTTC
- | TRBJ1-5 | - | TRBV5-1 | CAINRAVEPQHF | TGCGCCATAAACAGGGCCGTTGAGCCCCAGCATTTT
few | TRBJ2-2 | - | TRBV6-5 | CASSYSLWGHTGELFF | TGTGCCAGCAGTTACTCGTTGTGGGGGCACACCGGGGAGCTGTTTTTT
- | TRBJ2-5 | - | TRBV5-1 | CASSLPIQETQYF | TGCGCCAGCAGTTTGCCCATTCAAGAGACCCAGTACTTC
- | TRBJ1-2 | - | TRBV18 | CASSPMGNYGYTF | TGTGCCAGCTCACCAATGGGTAACTATGGCTACACCTTC
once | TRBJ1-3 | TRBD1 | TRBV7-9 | CASSLVRGPTGNTIYF | TGTGCCAGCAGCTTAGTTAGGGGGCCCACTGGAAACACCATATATTTT
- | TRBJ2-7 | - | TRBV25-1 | CASSGLYEQYF | TGTGCCAGCAGTGGCCTCTACGAGCAGTACTTC
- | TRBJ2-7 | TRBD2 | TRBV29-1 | CSVEVRTSGRVNEQYF | TGCAGCGTTGAAGTCAGGACTAGCGGGAGGGTTAACGAGCAGTACTTC
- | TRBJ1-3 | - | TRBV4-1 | CASSQGQARAGGNTIYF | TGCGCCAGCAGCCAAGGACAGGCCCGCGCGGGTGGAAACACCATATATTTT
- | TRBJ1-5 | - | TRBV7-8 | CASRPGVGQPQHF | TGTGCCAGCAGGCCGGGGGTAGGGCAGCCCCAGCATTTT
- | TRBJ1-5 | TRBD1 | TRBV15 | CATSRAYRDSRLNQPQHF | TGTGCCACCAGCAGGGCGTACCGGGACAGCCGCCTCAATCAGCCCCAGCATTTT
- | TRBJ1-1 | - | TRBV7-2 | CASSLAGTEGAFF | TGTGCCAGCAGCTTAGCGGGGACCGAAGGAGCTTTCTTT
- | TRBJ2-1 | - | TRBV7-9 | CASSLSVQMNEQFF | TGTGCCAGCAGCTTATCAGTACAGATGAATGAGCAGTTCTTC
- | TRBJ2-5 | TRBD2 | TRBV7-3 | CASSLGGSEETQYF | TGTGCCAGCAGCTTAGGCGGGAGTGAAGAGACCCAGTACTTC
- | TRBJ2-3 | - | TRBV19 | CASRSERPPSTDTQYF | TGTGCCAGTAGGAGCGAGCGGCCCCCTAGCACAGATACGCAGTATTTT
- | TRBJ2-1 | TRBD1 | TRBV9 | CASSRAGTGDNEQFF | TGTGCCAGCAGCAGAGCCGGGACAGGCGACAATGAGCAGTTCTTC
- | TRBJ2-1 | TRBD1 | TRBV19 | CASSITDRGFPEQFF | TGTGCCAGTAGTATAACGGACAGGGGGTTTCCTGAGCAGTTCTTC
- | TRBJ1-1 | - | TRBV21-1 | CASRIPVAYTIRTEAFF | TGTGCCAGCAGAATTCCTGTAGCTTACACAATTCGCACTGAAGCTTTCTTT
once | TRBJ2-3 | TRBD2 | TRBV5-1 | CASRGLAGTDTQYF | TGCGCCAGCAGGGGACTAGCGGGAACAGATACGCAGTATTTT
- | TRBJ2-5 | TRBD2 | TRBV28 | CASSFRKTSGRQTQYF | TGTGCCAGCAGTTTCCGCAAGACTAGCGGGAGGCAGACCCAGTACTTC
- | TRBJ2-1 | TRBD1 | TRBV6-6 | CASTFRDRGGDEQFF | TGTGCCAGCACCTTCCGGGACAGGGGAGGCGATGAGCAGTTCTTC
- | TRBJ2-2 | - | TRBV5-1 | CASSLTNTGELFF | TGCGCCAGCAGCTTGACTAACACCGGGGAGCTGTTTTTT
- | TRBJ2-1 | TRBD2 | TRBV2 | CASLAGTRSVNEQFF | TGTGCCAGCCTCGCCGGGACTAGGTCAGTCAATGAGCAGTTCTTC
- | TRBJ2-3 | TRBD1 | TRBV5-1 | CASSLAWTGGGTDTQYF | TGCGCCAGCAGCTTGGCCTGGACAGGGGGTGGCACAGATACGCAGTATTTT
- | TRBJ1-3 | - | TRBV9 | CASSVAESNTIYF | TGTGCCAGCAGCGTAGCCGAGTCAAACACCATATATTTT
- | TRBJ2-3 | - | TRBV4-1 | CASARTTTDTQYF | TGCGCCAGCGCTAGGACTACAACAGATACGCAGTATTTT